A selection of T cell receptor beta chains follows, all from one sample in a study of cytomegalovirus exposure and HLA in healthy donors. Profiled with immunoSEQ multiplex PCR; TCRdb holds only in-frame clones, not every one. The table has more than 150,000 clones, 70% to 90% seen once. Sequenced input: PBMCs. The receptors derive from a young man in good health and CMV-seronegative. Both conserved end residues are part of each CDR3. D genes are given only for firm matches. Clone sizes are given selectively: once, few, many, or a class where the clone is expanded.

V gene	D gene	J gene	clone size	CDR3 protein	CDR3 DNA
TRBV28	-	TRBJ2-5	-	CASSWRGETQYF	TGTGCCAGCAGTTGGCGAGGGGAGACCCAGTACTTC
TRBV28	TRBD1	TRBJ1-2	once	CASSLQGQGAYGYTF	TGTGCCAGCAGTTTACAGGGACAGGGGGCCTATGGCTACACCTTC
TRBV6-1	TRBD1	TRBJ2-3	-	CASSTGGGTDTQYF	TGTGCCAGCAGTACAGGGGGCGGAACAGATACGCAGTATTTT
TRBV27	TRBD2	TRBJ2-3	-	CASSLASGSGDTQYF	TGTGCCAGCAGTTTAGCTAGCGGGAGCGGAGATACGCAGTATTTT
TRBV5-4	-	TRBJ1-2	-	CASSPSENYGYTF	TGTGCCAGCAGCCCGAGCGAGAACTATGGCTACACCTTC
TRBV7-2	TRBD1	TRBJ1-3	-	CASRNSKDRVVGNTIYF	TGTGCCAGCAGGAACAGCAAGGACAGGGTAGTTGGAAACACCATATATTTT
TRBV7-8	-	TRBJ1-5	-	CASSPRQGNQPQHF	TGTGCCAGCAGCCCGAGACAGGGCAATCAGCCCCAGCATTTT
TRBV5-6	-	TRBJ2-7	-	CASSPRVPSYEQYF	TGTGCCAGCAGCCCCCGCGTGCCTTCCTACGAGCAGTACTTC
TRBV28	-	TRBJ2-1	-	CASSPGGQENYNEQFF	TGTGCCAGCAGTCCGGGGGGACAGGAAAATTACAATGAGCAGTTCTTC
TRBV25-1	TRBD1	TRBJ1-1	-	CASSYRGDQVDTEAFF	TGTGCCAGCAGTTACAGGGGGGATCAGGTGGACACTGAAGCTTTCTTT
TRBV19	-	TRBJ2-3	-	CASSISGVSTDTQYF	TGTGCCAGTAGTATTTCAGGGGTCAGCACAGATACGCAGTATTTT
TRBV10-3	TRBD2	TRBJ2-3	-	CAISVTAGRGDTQYF	TGTGCCATCAGTGTTACGGCGGGGAGGGGAGATACGCAGTATTTT
TRBV7-9	TRBD1	TRBJ1-2	-	CASSPRPGGGYGYTF	TGTGCCAGCAGCCCCCGGCCAGGGGGAGGCTATGGCTACACCTTC
TRBV6-1	TRBD2	TRBJ2-1	few	CASSDGTSDYNEQFF	TGTGCCAGCAGTGATGGGACTAGCGATTACAATGAGCAGTTCTTC
TRBV5-1	-	TRBJ2-3	-	CASSSLPRGNTQYF	TGCGCCAGCAGCTCGTTACCCAGGGGAAATACGCAGTATTTT
TRBV5-1	-	TRBJ2-1	-	CASSFDRLNEQFF	TGCGCCAGCAGCTTCGACAGGCTCAATGAGCAGTTCTTC
TRBV6-1	-	TRBJ1-1	-	CASSIFQGADTEAFF	TGTGCCAGCAGCATCTTTCAGGGCGCAGACACTGAAGCTTTCTTT
TRBV4-1	TRBD2	TRBJ2-1	-	CASRLGRGAFNEQFF	TGCGCCAGTAGGCTAGGGCGGGGGGCATTCAATGAGCAGTTCTTC
TRBV10-1	-	TRBJ2-1	once	CASGDGQGMYNEQFF	TGCGCCAGCGGGGATGGGCAGGGAATGTACAATGAGCAGTTCTTC
TRBV21-1	-	TRBJ2-5	-	CASSVIGRGRGETQYF	TGTGCCAGCAGCGTCATTGGCAGGGGGCGCGGGGAGACCCAGTACTTC
TRBV27	-	TRBJ2-1	-	CASIGPLSRRGYNEQFF	TGTGCCAGTATAGGCCCCCTGTCGCGTAGGGGTTACAATGAGCAGTTCTTC
TRBV7-7	TRBD2	TRBJ2-5	once	CASSLTSATKETQYF	TGTGCTAGCAGCTTAACTAGCGCAACGAAAGAGACCCAGTACTTC
TRBV6-5	TRBD1	TRBJ2-5	-	CASSPTGEAETQYF	TGTGCCAGCAGTCCGACAGGGGAAGCAGAGACCCAGTACTTC
TRBV6-5	TRBD1	TRBJ1-1	-	CASSYPGGEAFF	TGTGCCAGCAGTTACCCAGGGGGAGAAGCTTTCTTT
TRBV27	TRBD2	TRBJ2-1	-	CASSAGTSLWTSEQFF	TGTGCCAGCAGCGCCGGGACTAGTCTTTGGACTAGCGAGCAGTTCTTC
TRBV19	TRBD1	TRBJ2-3	-	CATGTGGTDTQYF	TGTGCCACCGGGACAGGGGGAACAGATACGCAGTATTTT
TRBV4-2	TRBD2	TRBJ2-1	-	CASSQDLSLAVYSEQFF	TGTGCCAGCAGCCAAGATCTTTCCCTAGCGGTTTATAGTGAGCAGTTCTTC
TRBV6-5	TRBD1	TRBJ2-1	-	CASSRTGANEQFF	TGTGCCAGCAGTAGGACAGGGGCCAATGAGCAGTTCTTC
TRBV5-1	TRBD2	TRBJ2-3	-	CASSPEGLANTDTQYF	TGCGCCAGCAGCCCCGAGGGACTAGCGAACACAGATACGCAGTATTTT
TRBV19	-	TRBJ1-1	-	CASSMAAPITEAFF	TGTGCCAGTAGTATGGCGGCGCCAATCACTGAAGCTTTCTTT
TRBV7-2	-	TRBJ1-2	-	CASSFSPQGLYGYTF	TGTGCCAGCAGCTTTTCCCCCCAAGGACTCTATGGCTACACCTTC
TRBV6-5	TRBD1	TRBJ2-7	-	CASSYRDRGHEQYF	TGTGCCAGCAGTTATAGGGACAGGGGGCACGAGCAGTACTTC
TRBV4-3	TRBD1	TRBJ1-5	once	CASSQDRGGSQHF	TGCGCCAGCAGCCAGGACAGGGGGGGGTCCCAGCATTTT
TRBV2	TRBD1	TRBJ1-2	-	CASIGGGHGYTF	TGTGCCAGCATCGGAGGGGGCCATGGCTACACCTTC
TRBV7-9	-	TRBJ2-3	-	CASSTKRQNTDTQYF	TGTGCCAGCAGCACAAAGCGTCAGAACACAGATACGCAGTATTTT
TRBV29-1	TRBD1	TRBJ2-5	-	CSVSDRAHQETQYF	TGCAGCGTTTCAGACAGGGCCCACCAAGAGACCCAGTACTTC
TRBV6-4	TRBD1	TRBJ1-1	-	CASSYSDRAEAFF	TGTGCCAGCAGTTACTCGGACAGGGCTGAAGCTTTCTTT
TRBV5-1	-	TRBJ2-3	-	CASSLAKGSDTQYF	TGCGCCAGCAGCTTGGCCAAGGGGTCAGATACGCAGTATTTT
TRBV25-1	-	TRBJ1-1	-	CASSLAVEAFF	TGTGCCAGCAGTTTAGCAGTCGAAGCTTTCTTT
TRBV4-1	-	TRBJ1-1	-	CASSPRGGTEAFF	TGCGCCAGCAGCCCCCGCGGAGGGACTGAAGCTTTCTTT
TRBV6-5	-	TRBJ2-3	-	CASTSGADTQYF	TGTGCCAGCACCTCGGGGGCAGATACGCAGTATTTT
TRBV18	-	TRBJ1-2	-	CASSPPATSNYGYTF	TGTGCCAGCTCACCACCTGCCACATCTAACTATGGCTACACCTTC
TRBV28	-	TRBJ1-2	-	CASFPTENYGYTF	TGTGCCAGCTTTCCCACGGAGAACTATGGCTACACCTTC
TRBV27	TRBD2	TRBJ2-1	-	CASSRTSGRSSYNEQFF	TGTGCCAGCAGCCGGACTAGCGGGAGGTCCTCCTACAATGAGCAGTTCTTC
TRBV4-1	-	TRBJ1-5	-	CASSQQTGTNSNQPQHF	TGCGCCAGCAGCCAGCAAACCGGGACAAATAGCAATCAGCCCCAGCATTTT
TRBV21-1	-	TRBJ1-1	-	CASSGRTVVTEAFF	TGTGCCAGCAGCGGTCGGACAGTGGTCACTGAAGCTTTCTTT